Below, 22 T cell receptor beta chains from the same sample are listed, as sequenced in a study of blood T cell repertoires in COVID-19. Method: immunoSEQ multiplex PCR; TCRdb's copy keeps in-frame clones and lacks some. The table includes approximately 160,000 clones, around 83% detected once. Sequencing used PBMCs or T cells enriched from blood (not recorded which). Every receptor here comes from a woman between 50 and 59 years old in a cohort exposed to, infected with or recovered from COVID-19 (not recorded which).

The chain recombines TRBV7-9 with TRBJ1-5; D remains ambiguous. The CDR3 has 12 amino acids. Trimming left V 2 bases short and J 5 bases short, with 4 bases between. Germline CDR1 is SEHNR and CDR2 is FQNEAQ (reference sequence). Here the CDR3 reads CASSLLDQPQHF. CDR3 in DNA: TGTGCCAGCAGCTTACTAGATCAGCCCCAGCATTTT.

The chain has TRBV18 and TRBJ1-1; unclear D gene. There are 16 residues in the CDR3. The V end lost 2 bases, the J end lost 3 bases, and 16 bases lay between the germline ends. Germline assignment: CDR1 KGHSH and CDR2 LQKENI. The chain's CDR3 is CASSPLDTQGYTEAFF. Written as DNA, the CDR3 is TGTGCCAGCTCACCATTAGACACCCAAGGCTACACTGAAGCTTTCTTT.

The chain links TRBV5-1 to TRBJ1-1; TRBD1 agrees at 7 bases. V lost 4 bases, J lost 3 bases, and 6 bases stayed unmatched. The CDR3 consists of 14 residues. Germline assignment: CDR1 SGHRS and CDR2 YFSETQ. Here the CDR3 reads CASSRTGWDTEAFF. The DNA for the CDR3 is TGCGCCAGCAGCAGGACAGGATGGGACACTGAAGCTTTCTTT. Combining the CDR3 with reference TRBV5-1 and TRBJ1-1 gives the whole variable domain KAGVTQTPRYLIKTRGQQVTLSCSPISGHRSVSWYQQTPGQGLQFLFEYFSETQRNKGNFPGRFSGRQFSNSRSEMNVSTLELGDSALYLCASSRTGWDTEAFFGQGTRLTVV.

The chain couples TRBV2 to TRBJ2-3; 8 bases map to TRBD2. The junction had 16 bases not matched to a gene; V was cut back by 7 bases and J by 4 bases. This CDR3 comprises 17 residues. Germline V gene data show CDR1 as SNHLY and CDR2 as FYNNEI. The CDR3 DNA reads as TGTGCCAGCAAGGTCGGGGGAGCGGGGGCCCCCCCAGATACGCAGTATTTT. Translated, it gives CASKVGGAGAPPDTQYF.

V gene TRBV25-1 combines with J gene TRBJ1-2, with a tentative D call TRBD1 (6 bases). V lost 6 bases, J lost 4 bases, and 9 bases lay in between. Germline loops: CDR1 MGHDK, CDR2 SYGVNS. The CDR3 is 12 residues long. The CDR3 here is CASRGQPYGYTF. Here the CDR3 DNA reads TGTGCCAGCAGAGGACAGCCCTATGGCTACACCTTC.

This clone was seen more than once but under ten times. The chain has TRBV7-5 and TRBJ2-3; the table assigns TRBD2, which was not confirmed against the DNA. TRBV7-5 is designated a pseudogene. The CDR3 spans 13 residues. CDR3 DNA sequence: TGTGCCAGAATTTGTTCTAGCACAGATACGCAGTATTTT. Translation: CARICSSTDTQYF.

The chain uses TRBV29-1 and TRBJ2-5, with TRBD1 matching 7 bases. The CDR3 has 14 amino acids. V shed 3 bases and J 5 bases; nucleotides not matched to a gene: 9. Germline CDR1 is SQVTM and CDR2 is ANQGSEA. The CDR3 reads CSVDVRGRRETQYF. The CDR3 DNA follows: TGCAGCGTTGATGTAAGGGGGCGAAGGGAGACCCAGTACTTC.

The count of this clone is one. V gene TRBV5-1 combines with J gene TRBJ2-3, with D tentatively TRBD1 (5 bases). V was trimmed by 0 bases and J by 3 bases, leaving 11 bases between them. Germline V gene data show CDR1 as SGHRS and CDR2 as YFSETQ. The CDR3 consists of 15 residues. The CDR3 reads CASSLDRRETDTQYF. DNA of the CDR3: TGCGCCAGCAGCTTGGACAGGCGAGAAACAGATACGCAGTATTTT. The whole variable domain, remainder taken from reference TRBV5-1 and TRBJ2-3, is KAGVTQTPRYLIKTRGQQVTLSCSPISGHRSVSWYQQTPGQGLQFLFEYFSETQRNKGNFPGRFSGRQFSNSRSEMNVSTLELGDSALYLCASSLDRRETDTQYFGPGTRLTVL.

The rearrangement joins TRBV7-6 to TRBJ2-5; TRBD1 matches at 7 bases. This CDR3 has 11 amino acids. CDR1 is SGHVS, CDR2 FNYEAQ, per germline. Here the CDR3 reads CEKGQEETQYF. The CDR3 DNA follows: TGTGAGAAAGGACAGGAAGAGACCCAGTACTTC.

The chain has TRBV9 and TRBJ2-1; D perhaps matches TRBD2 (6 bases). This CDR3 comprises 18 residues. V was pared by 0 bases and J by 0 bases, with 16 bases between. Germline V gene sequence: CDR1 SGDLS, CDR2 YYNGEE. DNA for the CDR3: TGTGCCAGCAGCGTAGTTGGGGCGGGACCGAGCTCCTACAATGAGCAGTTCTTC. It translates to CASSVVGAGPSSYNEQFF.

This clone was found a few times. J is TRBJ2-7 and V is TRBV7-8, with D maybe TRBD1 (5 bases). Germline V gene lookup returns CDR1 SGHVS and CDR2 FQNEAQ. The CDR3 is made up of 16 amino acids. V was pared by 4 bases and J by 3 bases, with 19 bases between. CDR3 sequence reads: CASSSRRLAGNYEQYF. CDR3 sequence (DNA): TGTGCCAGCAGCTCCCGCAGGTTGGCAGGGAACTACGAGCAGTACTTC.

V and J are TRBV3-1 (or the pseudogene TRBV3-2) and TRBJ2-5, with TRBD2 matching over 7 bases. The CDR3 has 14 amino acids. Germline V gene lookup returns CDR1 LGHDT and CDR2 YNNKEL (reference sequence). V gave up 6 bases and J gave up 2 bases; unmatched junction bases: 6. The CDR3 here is CASSQWRGQETQYF. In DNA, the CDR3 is TGTGCCAGCAGTCAATGGCGGGGGCAAGAGACCCAGTACTTC.

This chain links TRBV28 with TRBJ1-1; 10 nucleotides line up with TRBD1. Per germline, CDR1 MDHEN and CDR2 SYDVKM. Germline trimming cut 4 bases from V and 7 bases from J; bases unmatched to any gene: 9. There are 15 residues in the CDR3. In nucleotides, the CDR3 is TGTGCCAGCAGTTCCTTCGGGACAGGGGTTGGTGAAGCTTTCTTT. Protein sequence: CASSSFGTGVGEAFF.

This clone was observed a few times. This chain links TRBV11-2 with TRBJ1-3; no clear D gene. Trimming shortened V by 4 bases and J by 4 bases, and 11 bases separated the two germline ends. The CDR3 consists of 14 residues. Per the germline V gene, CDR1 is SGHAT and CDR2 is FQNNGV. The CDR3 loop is CASSSRGGGNTIYF. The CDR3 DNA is TGTGCCAGCAGCTCTCGGGGAGGAGGAAACACCATATATTTT.

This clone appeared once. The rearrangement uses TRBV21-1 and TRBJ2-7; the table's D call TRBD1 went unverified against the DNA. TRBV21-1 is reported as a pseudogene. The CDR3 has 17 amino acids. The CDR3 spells CASSPWGKQGSSWEQYF. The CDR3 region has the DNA TGTGCCAGCAGCCCTTGGGGAAAGCAGGGATCCAGCTGGGAGCAGTACTTC.

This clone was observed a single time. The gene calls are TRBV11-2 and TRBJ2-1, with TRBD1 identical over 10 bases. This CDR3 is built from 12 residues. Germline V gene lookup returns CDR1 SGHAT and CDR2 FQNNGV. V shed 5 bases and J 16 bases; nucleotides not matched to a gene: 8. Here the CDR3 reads CASSPRQGAPFF. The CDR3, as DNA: TGTGCCAGCAGCCCTAGACAGGGGGCACCTTTCTTC.

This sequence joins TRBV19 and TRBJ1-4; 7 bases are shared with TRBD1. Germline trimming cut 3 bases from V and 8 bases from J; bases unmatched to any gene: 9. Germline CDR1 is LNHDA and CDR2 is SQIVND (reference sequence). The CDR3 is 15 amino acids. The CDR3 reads CASSIEGARREKLFF. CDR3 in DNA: TGTGCCAGTAGTATTGAGGGGGCGCGGAGAGAAAAACTGTTTTTT.

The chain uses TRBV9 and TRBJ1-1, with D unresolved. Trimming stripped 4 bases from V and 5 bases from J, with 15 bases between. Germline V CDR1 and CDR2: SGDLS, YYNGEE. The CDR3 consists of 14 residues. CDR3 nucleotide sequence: TGTGCCAGCAGCCCGACGGGAGGCGGGACTGAAGCTTTCTTT. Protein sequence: CASSPTGGGTEAFF.

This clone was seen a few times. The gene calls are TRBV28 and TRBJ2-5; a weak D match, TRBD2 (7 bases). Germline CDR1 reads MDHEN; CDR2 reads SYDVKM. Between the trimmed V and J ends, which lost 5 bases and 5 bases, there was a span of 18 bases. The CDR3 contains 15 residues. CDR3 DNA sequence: TGTGCCAGCAGTAGCCGGGGGGCCAAGGGGGAGACCCAGTACTTC. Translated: CASSSRGAKGETQYF.

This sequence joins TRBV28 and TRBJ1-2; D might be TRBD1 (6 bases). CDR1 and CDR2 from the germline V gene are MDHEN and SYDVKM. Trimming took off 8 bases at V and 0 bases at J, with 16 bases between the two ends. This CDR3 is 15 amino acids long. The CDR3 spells CASRTAGTTNYGYTF. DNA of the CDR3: TGTGCCAGCCGGACAGCGGGGACTACTAACTATGGCTACACCTTC.

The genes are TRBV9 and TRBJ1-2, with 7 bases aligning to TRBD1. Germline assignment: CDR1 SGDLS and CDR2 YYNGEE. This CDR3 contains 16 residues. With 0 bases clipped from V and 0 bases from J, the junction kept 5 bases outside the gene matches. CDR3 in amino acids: CASSVALGQPNYGYTF. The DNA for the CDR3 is TGTGCCAGCAGCGTAGCTTTGGGACAGCCTAACTATGGCTACACCTTC.

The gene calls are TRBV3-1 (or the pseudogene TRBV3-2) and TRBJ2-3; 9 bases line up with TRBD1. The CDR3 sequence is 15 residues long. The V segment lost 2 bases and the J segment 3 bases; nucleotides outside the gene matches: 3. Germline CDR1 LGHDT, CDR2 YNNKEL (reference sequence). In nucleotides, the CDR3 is TGTGCCAGCAGCCAACGAGACAGGGGGACAGATACGCAGTATTTT. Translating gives CASSQRDRGTDTQYF.